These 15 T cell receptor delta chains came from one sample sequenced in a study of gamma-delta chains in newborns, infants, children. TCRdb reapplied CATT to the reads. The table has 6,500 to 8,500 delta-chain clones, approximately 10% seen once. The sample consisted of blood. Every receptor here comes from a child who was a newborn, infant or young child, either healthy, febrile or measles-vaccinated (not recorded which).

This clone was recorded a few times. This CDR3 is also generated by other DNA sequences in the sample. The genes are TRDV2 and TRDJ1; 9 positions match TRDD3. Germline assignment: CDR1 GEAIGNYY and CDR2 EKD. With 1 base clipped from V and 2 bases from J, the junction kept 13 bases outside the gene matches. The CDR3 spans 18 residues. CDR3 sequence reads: CACDTLTGDTLGTDKLIF. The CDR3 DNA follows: TGTGCCTGTGACACTCTTACTGGGGATACGCTGGGAACCGATAAACTCATCTTT.

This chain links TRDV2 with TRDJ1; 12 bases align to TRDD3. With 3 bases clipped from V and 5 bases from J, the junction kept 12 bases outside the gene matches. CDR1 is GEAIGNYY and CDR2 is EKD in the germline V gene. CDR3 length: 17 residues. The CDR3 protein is CACDPLKYWGIQDKLIF. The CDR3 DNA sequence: TGTGCCTGTGACCCCCTCAAGTACTGGGGGATACAGGATAAACTCATCTTT.

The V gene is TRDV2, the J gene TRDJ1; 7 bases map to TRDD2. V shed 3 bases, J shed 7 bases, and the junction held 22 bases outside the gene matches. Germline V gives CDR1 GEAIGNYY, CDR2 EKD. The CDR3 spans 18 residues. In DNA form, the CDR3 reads TGTGCCTGTGACCCAGTAGGAAATTCCTACGGTAGTACAGGTAAACTCATCTTT. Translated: CACDPVGNSYGSTGKLIF.

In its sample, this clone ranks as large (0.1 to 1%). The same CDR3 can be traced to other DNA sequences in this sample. Here the CDR3 DNA reads TGTGCCTGTGACACCGTTGGGGGATACTTCGATAAACTCATCTTT. Protein: CACDTVGGYFDKLIF. This chain joins TRDV2 and TRDJ1; 10 nucleotides line up with TRDD3. Germline CDR1 reads GEAIGNYY; CDR2 reads EKD. The ends lost 0 bases at V and 4 bases at J; junction bases unmatched: 4. CDR3 length: 15 residues.

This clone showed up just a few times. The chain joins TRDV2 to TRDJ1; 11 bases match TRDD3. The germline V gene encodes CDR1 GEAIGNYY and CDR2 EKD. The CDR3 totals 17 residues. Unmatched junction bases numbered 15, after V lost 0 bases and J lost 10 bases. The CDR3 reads CACDTVASGGYDSALIF. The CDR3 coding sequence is TGTGCCTGTGACACCGTCGCGAGTGGGGGATACGACTCGGCACTCATCTTT.

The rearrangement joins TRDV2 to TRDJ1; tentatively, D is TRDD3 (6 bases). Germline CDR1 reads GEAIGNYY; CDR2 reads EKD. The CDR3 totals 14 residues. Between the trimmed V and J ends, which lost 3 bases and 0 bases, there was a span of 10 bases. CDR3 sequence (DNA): TGTGCCTGTGACCTCACTGGGCACACCGATAAACTCATCTTT. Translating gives CACDLTGHTDKLIF.

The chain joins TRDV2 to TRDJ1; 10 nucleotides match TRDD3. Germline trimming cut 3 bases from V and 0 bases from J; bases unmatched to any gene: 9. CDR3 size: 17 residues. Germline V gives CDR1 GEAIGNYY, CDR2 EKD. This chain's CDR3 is CACDALPGDTYTDKLIF. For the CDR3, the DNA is TGTGCCTGTGACGCCTTACCGGGGGATACGTACACCGATAAACTCATCTTT.

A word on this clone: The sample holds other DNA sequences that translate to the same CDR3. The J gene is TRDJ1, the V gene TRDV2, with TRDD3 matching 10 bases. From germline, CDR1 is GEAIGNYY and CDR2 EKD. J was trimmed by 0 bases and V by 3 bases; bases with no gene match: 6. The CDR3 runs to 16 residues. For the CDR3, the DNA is TGTGCCTGTGACCCACTGGGGGATCCGTACACCGATAAACTCATCTTT. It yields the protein CACDPLGDPYTDKLIF.

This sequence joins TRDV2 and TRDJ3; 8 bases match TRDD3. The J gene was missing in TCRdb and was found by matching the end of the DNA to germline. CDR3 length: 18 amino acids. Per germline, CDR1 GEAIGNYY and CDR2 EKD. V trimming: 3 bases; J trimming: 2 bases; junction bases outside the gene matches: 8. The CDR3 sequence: CACDGGRGDTWDTRQMFF. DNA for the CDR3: TGTGCCTGTGACGGAGGAAGGGGGGATACCTGGGACACCCGACAGATGTTTTTC.

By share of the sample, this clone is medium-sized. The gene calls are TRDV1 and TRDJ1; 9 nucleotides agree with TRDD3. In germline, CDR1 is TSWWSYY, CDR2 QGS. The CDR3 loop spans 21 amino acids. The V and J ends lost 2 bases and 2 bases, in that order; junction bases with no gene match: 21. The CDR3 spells CALGESKFIPGWGIATDKLIF. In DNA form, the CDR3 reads TGTGCTCTTGGGGAAAGCAAATTTATCCCCGGTTGGGGGATAGCGACCGATAAACTCATCTTT.

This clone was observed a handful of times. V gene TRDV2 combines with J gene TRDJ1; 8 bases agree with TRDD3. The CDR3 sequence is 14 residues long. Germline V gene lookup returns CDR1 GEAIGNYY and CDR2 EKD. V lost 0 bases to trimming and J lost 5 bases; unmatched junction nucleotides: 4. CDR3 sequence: CACDTVGDSDKLIF. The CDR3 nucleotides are TGTGCCTGTGACACCGTGGGGGATTCGGATAAACTCATCTTT.

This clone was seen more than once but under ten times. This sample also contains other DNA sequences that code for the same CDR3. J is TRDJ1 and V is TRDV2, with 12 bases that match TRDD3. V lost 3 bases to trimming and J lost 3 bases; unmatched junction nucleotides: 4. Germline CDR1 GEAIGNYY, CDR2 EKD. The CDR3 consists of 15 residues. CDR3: CACDLLGDTPDKLIF. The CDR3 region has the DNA TGTGCCTGTGACTTACTGGGGGATACCCCCGATAAACTCATCTTT.

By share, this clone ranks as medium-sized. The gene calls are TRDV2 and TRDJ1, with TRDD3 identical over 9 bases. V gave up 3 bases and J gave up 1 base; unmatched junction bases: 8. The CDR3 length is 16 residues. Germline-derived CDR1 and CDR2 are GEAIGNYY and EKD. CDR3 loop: CACDPLGDPFTDKLIF. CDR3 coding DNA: TGTGCCTGTGACCCACTGGGGGACCCATTCACCGATAAACTCATCTTT.

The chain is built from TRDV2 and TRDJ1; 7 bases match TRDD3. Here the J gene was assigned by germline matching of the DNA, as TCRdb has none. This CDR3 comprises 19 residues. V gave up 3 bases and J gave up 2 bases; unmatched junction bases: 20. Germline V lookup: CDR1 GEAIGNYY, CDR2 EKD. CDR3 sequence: CACDPRGMGETRWTDKLIF. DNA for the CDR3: TGTGCCTGTGACCCACGAGGAATGGGGGAGACGAGGTGGACCGATAAACTCATCTTT.

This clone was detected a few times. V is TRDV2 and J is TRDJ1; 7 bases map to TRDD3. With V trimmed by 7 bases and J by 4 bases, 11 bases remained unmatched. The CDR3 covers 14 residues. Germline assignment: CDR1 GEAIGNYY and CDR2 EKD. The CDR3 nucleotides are TGTGCCTGCTCGGTACTGGGGCCAAGCGATAAACTCATCTTT. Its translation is CACSVLGPSDKLIF.